Listed below are T cell receptor beta chains from one sample, sequenced in a study of human T cells and chemical hapten exposure. TCRdb re-called the RACE reads with MiXCR, one entry per CDR3 protein. The sample comprises about 46,000 distinct CDR3 sequences, around 4.1% of which are singletons, and roughly 1.6% rests with the top ten. The sequenced sample consisted of whole blood. These receptors all stem from a female donor in good health. Some clones in this sample may be carry-over from other donors' samples. CDR3s include the opening cysteine and the closing phenylalanine or tryptophan. D genes are given only for firm matches. Rows give clone size only sometimes, using once, few, many, or a class for an expanded clone.

.	TRBV29-1	TRBJ1-1	.	TGCAGCGTTGCGCGGAGAATGAACACTGAAGCTTTCTTT	CSVARRMNTEAFF
.	TRBV5-7	TRBJ2-6	many	TGTGCCAGCAGGTTGCCACCACTAAGACGGACTGGGGCCAACGTCCTGACTTTC	CASRLPPLRRTGANVLTF
.	TRBV29-1	TRBJ2-3	many	TGCAGCGTTGAAGAGTCAGATACGCAGTATTTT	CSVEESDTQYF
.	TRBV20-1	TRBJ1-1	many	TGCAGTGCTAGGTTGTCCGGTACGAACACTGAAGCTTTCTTT	CSARLSGTNTEAFF
TRBD1	TRBV28	TRBJ1-2	many	TGTGCCAGCAGTTTTGTTGACAGGGGGCAACCGGGCTACACCTTC	CASSFVDRGQPGYTF
TRBD1	TRBV2	TRBJ1-5	.	TGTGCCAGCACCGGAGGACAGGGTCAGCCCCAGAATTTT	CASTGGQGQPQNF
.	TRBV5-1	TRBJ2-2	medium-sized	TGCGCCAGCAGCTTGGTTGGAGGTCGAGTTCCGGGGGAGCTGTTTTTT	CASSLVGGRVPGELFF
TRBD1	TRBV12-3/TRBV12-4	TRBJ1-5	many	TGTGCCAGCAGTCCCGGGTTTGACAGGGTCAATCAGCCCCAGCATTTT	CASSPGFDRVNQPQHF
TRBD2	TRBV3-1	TRBJ2-5	many	TGTGCCAGCAGCCCGAACGCGGGGGGCCAAGAGACCCAGTACTTC	CASSPNAGGQETQYF
TRBD2	TRBV27	TRBJ2-1	many	TGTGCCAGCAGTTTATTGCGGGGGGACTCCTACAATGAGCAGTTCTTC	CASSLLRGDSYNEQFF
TRBD2	TRBV29-1	TRBJ2-3	many	TGCAGCCTCGGACTAGCGGCGAGCACAGATACGCAGTATTTT	CSLGLAASTDTQYF
TRBD1	TRBV7-9	TRBJ2-5	many	TGTGCCAGCAGCTCGACAGGGTTCCAAGAGACCCAGTACTTC	CASSSTGFQETQYF
.	TRBV10-3	TRBJ2-3	many	TGTGCCATCAGTGGAAACATACCCACAGATACGCAGTATTTT	CAISGNIPTDTQYF
.	TRBV9	TRBJ1-3	many	TGTGCCAGCAGCGGCAGTAAGGCCCACGATATAAACACCATATATTTT	CASSGSKAHDINTIYF
.	TRBV7-9	TRBJ1-1	many	TGTGCCAGCAGCACATTTCAGAACACTGAAGCTTTCTTT	CASSTFQNTEAFF
.	TRBV29-1	TRBJ1-1	many	TGCAGCGGGGGAAGGGCAGGACTCACTGAAGCTTTCTTT	CSGGRAGLTEAFF
.	TRBV28	TRBJ1-6	many	TGTGCCAGCAGCCAGTGGGGGCGTTCACCCCTCCACTTT	CASSQWGRSPLHF
TRBD2	TRBV20-1	TRBJ2-2	many	TGCAGTGCTATTGGCGGGGGAAGCACCGGGGAGCTGTTTTTT	CSAIGGGSTGELFF
.	TRBV15	TRBJ2-2	many	TGTGCCACCAGCAACCGACCTAACGCCGGGGAGCTGTTTTTT	CATSNRPNAGELFF
TRBD1	TRBV20-1	TRBJ2-7	many	TGCAGTGCCCCCCAGCCAGGGGGCTCCTACGAGCAGTACTTC	CSAPQPGGSYEQYF
.	TRBV6-6	TRBJ2-7	many	TGTGCCAGCAGAACCGGGCAGCTACTCGAGCAGTACTTC	CASRTGQLLEQYF
.	TRBV7-9	TRBJ1-1	few	TGTGCCAGCAGCTCTAGGCCCACTGAAGCTTTCTTT	CASSSRPTEAFF
TRBD2	TRBV29-1	TRBJ2-4	many	TGCAGCGTGGGACTAGCGGGGGCCAAAAACATTCAGTACTTC	CSVGLAGAKNIQYF
TRBD1	TRBV2	TRBJ1-1	many	TGTGCCAGCAGCCGGGGGGCAGGGGGATATATGAACACTGAAGCTTTCTTT	CASSRGAGGYMNTEAFF
.	TRBV19	TRBJ1-1	.	TGTGCCACCGACCAAGGTGTTGGGGACGCTGAAGCTTTCTTT	CATDQGVGDAEAFF
.	TRBV19	TRBJ2-1	many	TGTGCCAGTAGTATAGATCTCAGTGAGCAGTTCTTC	CASSIDLSEQFF
.	TRBV5-8	TRBJ2-1	many	TGTGCCAGCTCGATTCTCGGCGGGTACTCCTACAATGAGCAGTTCTTC	CASSILGGYSYNEQFF
.	TRBV5-4	TRBJ2-7	few	TGTGCCAGCAGCTTGGATGGGCCCTTCGGAGGAGCTGAATTC	CASSLDGPFGGAEF
TRBD1	TRBV12-3/TRBV12-4	TRBJ2-3	many	TGTGCCAGCGGGACAGGGACGTCAGATACGCAGTATTTT	CASGTGTSDTQYF
TRBD1	TRBV5-1	TRBJ1-1	many	TGCGCCAGCAGCTGGGGACAGGGATCAACTGAAGCTTTCTTT	CASSWGQGSTEAFF
TRBD2	TRBV6-1	TRBJ2-7	many	TGTGCCAGCACCCCGACTAGCGGGGCCTCCTACGAGCAGTACTTC	CASTPTSGASYEQYF
.	TRBV7-3	TRBJ2-1	many	TGTGCCAGCAGCTTACTGGGGAAGGATGAGCAGTTCTTC	CASSLLGKDEQFF
.	TRBV29-1	TRBJ1-3	once	TGCAGCGTAGGAGACAGTCCATACTCTGGAAACACCATATATTTT	CSVGDSPYSGNTIYF
.	TRBV7-8	TRBJ1-5	few	TGTGCCAGCAGCCCGTCGAGGTGGGGGGTCAATCAGCCCCAGCATTTT	CASSPSRWGVNQPQHF
.	TRBV12-3/TRBV12-4	TRBJ2-6	few	TGTGCCAGCACTCCCTCTGGGGCCAACGTCCTGACTTTC	CASTPSGANVLTF
.	TRBV11-2	TRBJ2-5	many	TGTGCCAGCAGCCCCCAGGACAGTTCTTGGACCCAGTACTTC	CASSPQDSSWTQYF
.	TRBV25-1	TRBJ2-1	many	TGTGCCAGCAGTGAATTTGGGGGCAATGAGCAGTTCTTC	CASSEFGGNEQFF
TRBD2	TRBV6-1	TRBJ2-4	many	TGTGCCAGCAGTGAGTCCGGGACTATCTTTATTCAGTACTTC	CASSESGTIFIQYF
.	TRBV18	TRBJ2-3	many	TGTGCCAGCTCACCGCCCACAGATACGCAGTATTTT	CASSPPTDTQYF
.	TRBV5-6	TRBJ2-3	many	TGTGCCAGCAGCTTGGTGCAGGGAGGCACAGATACGCAGTATTTT	CASSLVQGGTDTQYF
.	TRBV28	TRBJ1-5	many	TGTGCCAGCAGTTTATCGGGATCTAATCAGCCCCAGCATTTT	CASSLSGSNQPQHF
TRBD1	TRBV2	TRBJ1-4	many	TGTGCCAGCAGCCGAACCCCAACCGGGACAGGGTACGAAAAACTGTTTTTT	CASSRTPTGTGYEKLFF
.	TRBV5-1	TRBJ2-3	many	TGCGCCAGCAGAGGTCTAGCTACTAGCACAGATACGCAGTATTTT	CASRGLATSTDTQYF
.	TRBV4-1	TRBJ1-6	few	TGCGCCAGCAGCCACCCGTCGGGAGGTAATTCACCCCTCCACTTT	CASSHPSGGNSPLHF
.	TRBV28	TRBJ1-4	few	TGTGCCAGCAGGCTATTGGGGGGGCTGGCAACTAATGAAAAACTGTTTTTT	CASRLLGGLATNEKLFF
TRBD2	TRBV6-2/TRBV6-3	TRBJ2-2	many	TGTGCCAGCAGTTTGGGGGGGAGGGAGCTGTTTTTT	CASSLGGRELFF
.	TRBV2	TRBJ1-1	many	TGTGCCAGCATTGGGGCGCACCTTGAAGCTTTCTTT	CASIGAHLEAFF
.	TRBV7-2	TRBJ1-1	many	TGTGCCAGCAGCTTTATCCCAGGGGCGACTGAAGCTTTCTTT	CASSFIPGATEAFF
.	TRBV20-1	TRBJ2-2	many	TGCAGTGCTAGAGCCGGGTCCGGGGAGCTGTTTTTT	CSARAGSGELFF
.	TRBV5-4	TRBJ1-2	many	TGTGCCAGCAGCCAAGGCATCCGGAACAACTATGGCTACACCTTC	CASSQGIRNNYGYTF
.	TRBV29-1	TRBJ1-1	.	TGCAGCGTTGGAACCCCTCGTGCGGGTTTGAACACTGAAGCTTTCTTT	CSVGTPRAGLNTEAFF
.	TRBV6-2/TRBV6-3	TRBJ1-2	many	TGTGCCAGCCCTTGCCGCCAGGCCTTAGTGTACTATGGCTACACCTTC	CASPCRQALVYYGYTF